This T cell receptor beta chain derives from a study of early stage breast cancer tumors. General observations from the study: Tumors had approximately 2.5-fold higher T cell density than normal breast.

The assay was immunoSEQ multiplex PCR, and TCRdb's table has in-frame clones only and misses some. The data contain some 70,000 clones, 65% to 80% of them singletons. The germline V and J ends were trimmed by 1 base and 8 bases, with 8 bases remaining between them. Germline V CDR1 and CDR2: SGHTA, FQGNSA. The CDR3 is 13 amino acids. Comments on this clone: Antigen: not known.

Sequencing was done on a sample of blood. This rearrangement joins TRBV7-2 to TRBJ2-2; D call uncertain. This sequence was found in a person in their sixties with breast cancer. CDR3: CASSLVLDGELFF. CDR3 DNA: TGTGCCAGCAGCTTAGTCCTGGATGGGGAGCTGTTTTTT.